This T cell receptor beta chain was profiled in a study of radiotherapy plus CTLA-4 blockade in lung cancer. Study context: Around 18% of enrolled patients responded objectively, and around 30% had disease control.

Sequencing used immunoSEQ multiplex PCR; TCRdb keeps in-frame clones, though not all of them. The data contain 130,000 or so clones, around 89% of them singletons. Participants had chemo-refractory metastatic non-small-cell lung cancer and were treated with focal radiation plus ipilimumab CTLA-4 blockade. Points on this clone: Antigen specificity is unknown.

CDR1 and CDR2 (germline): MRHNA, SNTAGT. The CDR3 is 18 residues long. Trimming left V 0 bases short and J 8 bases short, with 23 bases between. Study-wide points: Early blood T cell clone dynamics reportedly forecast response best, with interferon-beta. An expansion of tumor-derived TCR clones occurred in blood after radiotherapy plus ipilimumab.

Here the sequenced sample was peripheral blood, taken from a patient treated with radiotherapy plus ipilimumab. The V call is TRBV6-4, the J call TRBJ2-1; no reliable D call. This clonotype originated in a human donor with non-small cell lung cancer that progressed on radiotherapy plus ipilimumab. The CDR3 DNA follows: TGTGCCAGCAGTGACTCGTCTCGCAGGTACCTCGCAGACGATGAGCAGTTCTTC. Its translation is CASSDSSRRYLADDEQFF.